These 8 T cell receptor beta chains came from one sample sequenced in a study of cytomegalovirus exposure and HLA in healthy donors. Amplification used 60 Vbeta primers and 13 Jbeta primers. Profiled with immunoSEQ multiplex PCR; TCRdb holds only in-frame clones, not every one. The sample consists of nearly 95,000 clones, 75% to 85% of them appearing once. Material: PBMCs. The receptors originated from a woman in her thirties or forties in good health and CMV-seronegative.

The gene calls are TRBV25-1 and TRBJ1-6; D is unresolved. V was shortened by 6 bases and J by 6 bases, with 12 bases between the two germline ends. CDR1 MGHDK and CDR2 SYGVNS come from the germline V gene. The length of the CDR3 is 14 residues. CDR3 protein: CASSPLARNSPLHF. The CDR3 DNA is TGTGCCAGCAGCCCTCTGGCCCGTAATTCACCCCTCCACTTT.

The chain joins TRBV4-1 to TRBJ2-1, with 8 bases identical to TRBD1. The CDR3 has 17 amino acids. Germline CDR1 and CDR2: MGHRA and YSYEKL. The trim removed 1 base at V and 3 bases at J, leaving 8 bases unmatched. DNA for the CDR3: TGCGCCAGCAGCCAAGCTTCGAGGACAGGGAACTACAATGAGCAGTTCTTC. This translates into CASSQASRTGNYNEQFF.

The V gene is TRBV5-4, the J gene TRBJ1-4; D not resolved. CDR3 length equals 12 residues. Trimming shortened V by 1 base and J by 8 bases, and 6 bases separated the two germline ends. The germline V gene has CDR1 SGHNT and CDR2 YYREEE (reference sequence). CDR3 sequence reads: CASSLRGEKLFF. As DNA, the CDR3 is TGTGCCAGCAGCTTGCGAGGGGAAAAACTGTTTTTT.

The rearrangement joins TRBV19 to TRBJ2-2, with TRBD2 as a possible D gene (6 bases). V lost 4 bases and J 7 bases, leaving 7 bases between the germline ends. The germline V gene has CDR1 LNHDA and CDR2 SQIVND (reference sequence). There are 12 residues in the CDR3. CDR3 sequence: CASSRGGGELFF. CDR3 DNA sequence: TGTGCCAGTAGTAGGGGAGGCGGGGAGCTGTTTTTT.

V gene TRBV6-5 combines with J gene TRBJ2-5, with 11 bases fitting TRBD1. V dropped 5 bases and J dropped 7; count of bases not matched to a gene: 6. The CDR3 is 14 residues long. Germline lookup yields CDR1 MNHEY and CDR2 SVGAGI. The CDR3 region has the DNA TGTGCCAGCAGTGGTGGACAGGGGGCCTGGACCCAGTACTTC. It translates to CASSGGQGAWTQYF.

Comment on this clone: The junction departs from germline at one end; a sequencing error may be responsible. This CDR3 reads CASSLDRGRGSF. CDR3 nucleotide sequence: TGTGCCAGCAGCTTAGATCGCGGCAGGGGCTCCTTC. V usage is TRBV11-2 and J usage is TRBJ1-2, with D maybe TRBD1 (6 bases). The CDR3 has 12 amino acids. CDR1 is SGHAT and CDR2 is FQNNGV in the germline V gene.

In its sample, this clone was seen once. This rearrangement joins TRBV7-6 to TRBJ1-2, with 7 bases fitting TRBD1. The CDR3 covers 15 residues. The germline gives CDR1 SGHVS, CDR2 FNYEAQ. J lost 6 bases, V lost 6 bases, and 13 bases had no gene match. The CDR3 region is CASSLTGWSENGYTF. In DNA, the CDR3 is TGTGCCAGCAGTTTGACAGGGTGGTCAGAGAATGGCTACACCTTC.

This chain joins TRBV19 and TRBJ1-1; D unclear. V was trimmed by 2 bases and J by 5 bases, leaving 12 bases between them. The CDR3 extends over 14 amino acids. In germline, CDR1 is LNHDA, CDR2 SQIVND (reference sequence). CDR3 DNA: TGTGCCAGTAGTATAAGCGGCGGAAGGACTGAAGCTTTCTTT. This translates into CASSISGGRTEAFF.